The 10 T cell receptor beta chains below come from one sample, sequenced in a study of shared clonotypes between healthy human individuals. Measured with immunoSEQ multiplex PCR; TCRdb has only the in-frame clones, and not every one. The table includes around 500,000 clones, about 85% detected once. The specimen sequenced was PBMCs. The origin of the receptors is a woman aged 40 to 55 in good health. Some clones in this sample may be carry-over from other donors' samples.

The chain uses TRBV28 and TRBJ2-7, with 15 bases fitting TRBD2. This CDR3 is built from 20 residues. The germline CDR1 and CDR2 sequences are MDHEN and SYDVKM. V lost 5 bases and J lost 0; bases outside the gene matches: 14. The CDR3 protein is CASSPSFAGLAGGPSYEQYF. The CDR3 nucleotides read TGTGCCAGCAGTCCCTCATTTGCGGGACTAGCGGGGGGTCCCTCCTACGAGCAGTACTTC. Using reference TRBV28 and TRBJ2-7 for the parts outside the CDR3, the full variable domain is DVKVTQSSRYLVKRTGEKVFLECVQDMDHENMFWYRQDPGLGLRLIYFSYDVKMKEKGDIPEGYSVSREKKERFSLILESASTNQTSMYLCASSPSFAGLAGGPSYEQYFGPGTRLTVT.

This clone was counted once. The genes are TRBV5-4 and TRBJ2-1; 8 nucleotides line up with TRBD2. V lost 1 base to trimming and J lost 4 bases; unmatched junction nucleotides: 7. The CDR3 consists of 16 residues. Germline V gene data show CDR1 as SGHNT and CDR2 as YYREEE (reference sequence). The CDR3, as DNA: TGTGCCAGCAGCTTGAGTGTCGCGGGAGGTTACAATGAGCAGTTCTTC. The encoded protein is CASSLSVAGGYNEQFF.

This rearrangement joins TRBV6-1 to TRBJ2-5; TRBD2 might be the D (5 bases). The CDR3 runs to 14 residues. Germline CDR1 is MNHNS and CDR2 is SASEGT. V lost 1 base and J 5 bases, leaving 11 bases between the germline ends. The CDR3 reads CASSEGSSRETQYF. In nucleotides, the CDR3 is TGTGCCAGCAGTGAAGGGTCTAGCAGGGAGACCCAGTACTTC.

V is TRBV27 and J is TRBJ2-2, with unresolved D. This CDR3 is 14 amino acids long. V gave up 3 bases and J gave up 7 bases, with 12 bases separating them. Looked up from germline, CDR1 is MNHEY and CDR2 is SMNVEV (reference sequence). The CDR3 DNA reads TGTGCCAGCAGTTTGCTCCTAAGTGGCGGGGAGCTGTTTTTT. Translation: CASSLLLSGGELFF.

The V and J genes are TRBV11-2 and TRBJ2-3; D not resolved. The CDR3 length is 16 residues. Deletions cut 1 base from V and 2 bases from J, with 13 bases between. Germline V gives CDR1 SGHAT, CDR2 FQNNGV. The CDR3: CASSLVRTANTDTQYF. The CDR3 DNA reads as TGTGCCAGCAGCTTAGTGAGGACGGCTAACACAGATACGCAGTATTTT.

V usage is TRBV9 and J usage is TRBJ2-7, with D perhaps matching TRBD1 or TRBD2 (5 bases each). The V and J ends lost 3 bases and 7 bases respectively, with 20 bases between them. The CDR3 loop spans 15 amino acids. Germline CDR1 SGDLS, CDR2 YYNGEE. The CDR3 sequence: CASSEGPTVVLEQYF. The CDR3 DNA is TGTGCCAGCAGCGAGGGACCGACAGTAGTCTTGGAGCAGTACTTC.

J is TRBJ1-3 and V is TRBV9; D is possibly TRBD1 (5 bases). The CDR3 loop spans 16 amino acids. The V gene's germline CDR1 is SGDLS and CDR2 YYNGEE. The V gene lost 4 bases and the J gene lost 0 bases, with 14 bases spanning the gap. CDR3 protein: CASSPSPGGSGNTIYF. In nucleotides, the CDR3 is TGTGCCAGCAGCCCTTCCCCCGGGGGCTCTGGAAACACCATATATTTT.

This clone was counted many times. V usage is TRBV11-2 and J usage is TRBJ2-3; D remains unclear. The CDR3 consists of 14 residues. V lost 3 bases and J 2 bases, leaving 9 bases between the germline ends. Germline V CDR1 and CDR2: SGHAT, FQNNGV. CDR3 sequence: CASSFLDFTDTQYF. In DNA form, the CDR3 reads TGTGCCAGCAGCTTTCTAGATTTCACAGATACGCAGTATTTT.

The rearrangement uses TRBV4-3 and TRBJ2-2; weak D call: TRBD1 (5 bases). Germline V gene data show CDR1 as LGHNA and CDR2 as YSLEER. Trimming left V 0 bases short and J 6 bases short, with 14 bases between. The CDR3 loop spans 16 amino acids. This CDR3 is CASSQDLWVGAGELFF. CDR3 nucleotides: TGCGCCAGCAGCCAAGATCTGTGGGTAGGGGCCGGGGAGCTGTTTTTT.

The chain is built from TRBV7-9 and TRBJ2-7; the D is unclear. The CDR3 is 12 residues long. Germline lookup yields CDR1 SEHNR and CDR2 FQNEAQ (reference sequence). Trimming took off 1 base at V and 6 bases at J, with 7 bases between the two ends. The CDR3 DNA is TGTGCCAGCAGCTTAGACGGAGTCGAGCAGTACTTC. Translated, it gives CASSLDGVEQYF.